What follows are 32 T cell receptor beta chains derived from one specimen sequenced in a study of blood T cell repertoires in COVID-19. Sequencing used immunoSEQ multiplex PCR; TCRdb keeps in-frame clones, though not all of them. The data contain around 300,000 clones, approximately 90% of them singletons. The material sequenced was peripheral blood. The origin of the receptors is a woman in her fifties or sixties with active or convalescent COVID-19.

The chain uses TRBV28 and TRBJ1-2; no clear D. The CDR3 is made up of 12 amino acids. From germline, CDR1 is MDHEN and CDR2 SYDVKM. V lost 2 bases, J lost 7 bases, and 8 bases lay in between. The chain's CDR3 is CASSLEGRGYTF. The DNA for the CDR3 is TGTGCCAGCAGTTTAGAGGGTCGTGGCTACACCTTC.

Turning to this clone: This same CDR3 is encoded by further DNA sequences in the sample. V and J are TRBV7-2 and TRBJ2-5; possible D gene TRBD2, 6 bases. The CDR3 runs to 13 residues. The V end was cut by 1 base, the J end by 4 bases, with 7 bases between. The V gene's germline CDR1 is SGHTA and CDR2 FQGNSA. CDR3 bases: TGTGCCAGCAGCTTAGGGAGGGTAGAGACCCAGTACTTC. Residues: CASSLGRVETQYF.

This clone came up once. The rearrangement links TRBV5-1 to TRBJ1-2; a possible D gene is TRBD1 (6 bases). This CDR3 comprises 16 residues. The germline V gene has CDR1 SGHRS and CDR2 YFSETQ. V dropped 4 bases and J dropped 2 bases, with 18 bases sitting between them. The CDR3 protein is CASSPGAGGANYGYTF. In DNA, the CDR3 is TGCGCCAGCAGCCCCGGGGCGGGGGGCGCAAACTATGGCTACACCTTC.

The chain carries TRBV19 and TRBJ2-2; TRBD1 agrees at 7 bases. The CDR3 is 16 amino acids. V was pared by 7 bases and J by 3 bases, with 11 bases of the junction left unmatched. The germline V gene has CDR1 LNHDA and CDR2 SQIVND (reference sequence). CDR3 protein: CASKTPTGSYTGELFF. The CDR3 region has the DNA TGTGCCAGTAAAACCCCGACAGGGAGCTACACCGGGGAGCTGTTTTTT. Filled out from reference TRBV19 and TRBJ2-2, the complete variable domain reads DGGITQSPKYLFRKEGQNVTLSCEQNLNHDAMYWYRQDPGQGLRLIYYSQIVNDFQKGDIAEGYSVSREKKESFPLTVTSAQKNPTAFYLCASKTPTGSYTGELFFGEGSRLTVL.

The chain recombines TRBV5-1 with TRBJ1-6; 8 bases agree with TRBD1. V was clipped by 4 bases and J by 6 bases; unmatched bases: 6. Germline V gene data show CDR1 as SGHRS and CDR2 as YFSETQ. The CDR3 totals 15 residues. The CDR3 DNA reads TGCGCCAGCAGCCTAAATGACAGGGGTAATTCACCCCTCCACTTT. It codes for CASSLNDRGNSPLHF.

The gene calls are TRBV6-2 or TRBV6-3 and TRBJ2-3, with TRBD2 matching 7 bases. Germline V gene sequence: CDR1 MNHEY, CDR2 SVGEGT. After removal of 5 bases from V and 6 bases from J, the junction contained 8 bases not matched to a gene. The CDR3 length is 14 residues. CDR3 in amino acids: CASSPLREVDTQYF. Written as DNA, the CDR3 is TGTGCCAGCAGTCCACTTCGGGAGGTGGATACGCAGTATTTT.

The sample holds one count of this clone. J is TRBJ2-7 and V is TRBV5-1, with TRBD1 identical over 8 bases. V lost 4 bases to trimming and J lost 3 bases; unmatched junction nucleotides: 6. Germline V gives CDR1 SGHRS, CDR2 YFSETQ. The CDR3 covers 14 residues. The CDR3 loop reads CASSPPGQVYEQYF. Here the CDR3 DNA reads TGCGCCAGCAGCCCCCCGGGACAGGTCTACGAGCAGTACTTC.

The rearrangement joins TRBV7-8 to TRBJ2-7; 7 nucleotides align to TRBD2. Germline CDR1 and CDR2: SGHVS and FQNEAQ. The length of the CDR3 is 15 residues. Germline trimming cut 1 base from V and 7 bases from J; bases unmatched to any gene: 10. In DNA form, the CDR3 reads TGTGCCAGCAGCTTAGGGAGGGGACTACCCTCTGAGCAGTACTTC. Translation gives CASSLGRGLPSEQYF.

V and J are TRBV10-3 and TRBJ1-3, with 7 positions matching TRBD1. This CDR3 spans 17 amino acids. Per the germline V gene, CDR1 is ENHRY and CDR2 is SYGVKD. J was trimmed by 0 bases and V by 0 bases; bases with no gene match: 5. CDR3 residues: CAISESTGHVSGNTIYF. In nucleotides, the CDR3 is TGTGCCATCAGTGAGTCGACAGGGCACGTCTCTGGAAACACCATATATTTT.

V is TRBV7-3 and J is TRBJ1-4, with D maybe TRBD1 (5 bases). The CDR3 is 18 amino acids. V lost 3 bases and J 8 bases, leaving 25 bases between the germline ends. Per germline, CDR1 SGHTA and CDR2 FQGTGA. CDR3 residues: CASSFPLSQDRRPEKLFF. CDR3 DNA: TGTGCCAGCAGCTTCCCACTCTCACAGGACCGAAGGCCGGAAAAACTGTTTTTT.

The rearrangement uses TRBV5-1 and TRBJ1-4, with 9 bases matching TRBD1. This CDR3 has 14 amino acids. Germline loops: CDR1 SGHRS, CDR2 YFSETQ. With 3 bases clipped from V and 7 bases from J, the junction kept 4 bases outside the gene matches. CDR3 loop: CASSSPGQGEKLFF. The CDR3 DNA follows: TGCGCCAGCAGCTCACCGGGACAGGGTGAAAAACTGTTTTTT.

V gene TRBV5-1 combines with J gene TRBJ2-5, with 10 positions matching TRBD2. Germline-derived CDR1 and CDR2 are SGHRS and YFSETQ. CDR3 length: 14 amino acids. V dropped 4 bases and J dropped 5; count of bases not matched to a gene: 5. The CDR3 loop reads CASSGGTSVETQYF. The CDR3, as DNA: TGCGCCAGCAGCGGGGGGACTAGCGTGGAGACCCAGTACTTC.

CDR3 bases: TGCGCCAGCAGCCAAGACGGCGGGAGCATATACAATGAGCAGTTCTTC. Protein sequence: CASSQDGGSIYNEQFF. V usage is TRBV4-3 and J usage is TRBJ2-1, with 7 bases identical to TRBD2. Trimming removed 0 bases from V and 4 bases from J; junction bases left unmatched: 6. The CDR3 contains 16 residues. The germline gives CDR1 LGHNA, CDR2 YSLEER.

V gene TRBV7-2 combines with J gene TRBJ2-5; 8 positions agree with TRBD1. Trimming at V came to 0 bases and at J to 7 bases, leaving 1 base not matched to a gene. Germline-derived CDR1 and CDR2 are SGHTA and FQGNSA. CDR3 length: 13 residues. In DNA form, the CDR3 reads TGTGCCAGCAGCTTAGCCAGGGGGCTGACCCAGTACTTC. This translates into CASSLARGLTQYF.

The chain links TRBV20-1 to TRBJ1-5; tentative D call: TRBD1 (6 bases). CDR1 DFQATT and CDR2 SNEGSKA come from the germline V gene (reference sequence). Trimming removed 3 bases from V and 3 bases from J, with 15 bases in between. The CDR3 has 15 amino acids. The CDR3: CSASIAGANNQPQHF. In DNA form, the CDR3 reads TGCAGTGCTAGTATAGCAGGGGCGAACAATCAGCCCCAGCATTTT.

The V gene is TRBV6-6, the J gene TRBJ2-3; 12 positions agree with TRBD2. Losses at the gene ends were 6 bases for V and 5 bases for J; bases not matched to a gene: 21. Germline V CDR1 and CDR2: MNHNY, SVGAGI (reference sequence). The CDR3 sequence is 20 residues long. The CDR3 protein is CASSRTTVILAGGPRDTQYF. Written as DNA, the CDR3 is TGTGCCAGCAGCCGGACGACCGTAATTCTAGCGGGAGGGCCTAGAGATACGCAGTATTTT.

V gene TRBV7-9 combines with J gene TRBJ2-3, with 9 bases fitting TRBD2. The CDR3 is 18 residues long. V was clipped by 3 bases and J by 4 bases; unmatched bases: 14. Germline CDR1 and CDR2: SEHNR and FQNEAQ (reference sequence). CDR3 amino acids: CASSLAEEASGTPDTQYF. The CDR3 DNA is TGTGCCAGCAGCTTGGCGGAGGAAGCTAGCGGGACCCCAGATACGCAGTATTTT. Combining the CDR3 with reference TRBV7-9 and TRBJ2-3 gives the whole variable domain DTGVSQNPRHKITKRGQNVTFRCDPISEHNRLYWYRQTLGQGPEFLTYFQNEAQLEKSRLLSDRFSAERPKGSFSTLEIQRTEQGDSAMYLCASSLAEEASGTPDTQYFGPGTRLTVL.

The V call is TRBV18, the J call TRBJ2-7; tentative D call: TRBD1 (6 bases). The germline V and J ends were trimmed by 3 bases and 7 bases, with 13 bases remaining between them. Germline CDR1 KGHSH, CDR2 LQKENI. The CDR3 is 13 amino acids. CDR3 sequence reads: CASSPGQSSEQYF. In DNA form, the CDR3 reads TGTGCCAGCTCACCGGGACAATCGTCTGAGCAGTACTTC.

This rearrangement joins TRBV5-1 to TRBJ2-4; TRBD1 agrees at 10 bases. With V trimmed by 4 bases and J by 3 bases, 10 bases remained unmatched. Per the germline V gene, CDR1 is SGHRS and CDR2 is YFSETQ. The CDR3 totals 17 residues. The CDR3 here is CASSLKTGGAGKNIQYF. Written as DNA, the CDR3 is TGCGCCAGCAGCCTCAAGACAGGGGGCGCGGGCAAAAACATTCAGTACTTC.

V is TRBV11-3 and J is TRBJ1-3; possibly TRBD1 for D (6 bases). The CDR3 sequence is 14 residues long. Germline lookup yields CDR1 SGHNT and CDR2 YENEEA. V lost 8 bases, J lost 0 bases, and 11 bases lay in between. The DNA of the CDR3 is TGTGCCAGCTTATCGGACAGCTCTGGAAACACCATATATTTT. Translation: CASLSDSSGNTIYF. Full variable domain (outside the CDR3, taken from reference TRBV11-3 and TRBJ1-3): EAGVVQSPRYKIIEKKQPVAFWCNPISGHNTLYWYLQNLGQGPELLIRYENEEAVDDSQLPKDRFSAERLKGVDSTLKIQPAELGDSAVYLCASLSDSSGNTIYFGEGSWLTVV.

This chain connects TRBV7-9 to TRBJ1-1, with a weak D call TRBD1 (5 bases). Looked up from germline, CDR1 is SEHNR and CDR2 is FQNEAQ (reference sequence). This CDR3 is 13 amino acids long. Trimming pared 4 bases from V and 1 base from J, leaving 7 bases between. The CDR3 spells CASSYGGNTEAFF. The CDR3 coding sequence is TGTGCCAGCAGCTACGGGGGGAACACTGAAGCTTTCTTT. Together with reference TRBV7-9 and TRBJ1-1, the CDR3 gives the full variable domain: DTGVSQNPRHKITKRGQNVTFRCDPISEHNRLYWYRQTLGQGPEFLTYFQNEAQLEKSRLLSDRFSAERPKGSFSTLEIQRTEQGDSAMYLCASSYGGNTEAFFGQGTRLTVV.

The V and J genes are TRBV9 and TRBJ1-1; D perhaps matches TRBD1 (6 bases). Deletions cut 0 bases from V and 0 bases from J, with 12 bases between. The CDR3 is 16 residues long. Looked up from germline, CDR1 is SGDLS and CDR2 is YYNGEE. CDR3 nucleotide sequence: TGTGCCAGCAGCGTAGCTACAGGGCTGATGAACACTGAAGCTTTCTTT. This encodes CASSVATGLMNTEAFF.

This rearrangement joins TRBV7-8 to TRBJ1-2; D may be TRBD1 (5 bases). Germline V lookup: CDR1 SGHVS, CDR2 FQNEAQ. This CDR3 is 15 amino acids long. V gave up 5 bases and J gave up 2 bases, with 15 bases separating them. CDR3 loop: CASSPTTVFNYGYTF. DNA for the CDR3: TGTGCCAGCAGCCCCACGACAGTTTTCAACTATGGCTACACCTTC. The full variable domain, in which reference TRBV7-8 and TRBJ1-2 provide the parts outside the CDR3, is GAGVSQSPRYKVAKRGQDVALRCDPISGHVSLFWYQQALGQGPEFLTYFQNEAQLDKSGLPSDRFFAERPEGSVSTLKIQRTQQEDSAVYLCASSPTTVFNYGYTFGSGTRLTVV.

The chain recombines TRBV7-6 with TRBJ1-5; no clear D gene. V was cut by 1 base and J by 0 bases, with 7 bases left in between. Germline V CDR1 and CDR2: SGHVS, FNYEAQ. This CDR3 is built from 15 residues. CDR3 residues: CASSLEPDSNQPQHF. For the CDR3, the DNA is TGTGCCAGCAGCTTAGAACCAGATAGCAATCAGCCCCAGCATTTT.

The rearrangement joins TRBV5-8 to TRBJ1-3; D gene uncertain. The CDR3 extends over 18 amino acids. Per germline, CDR1 SGHTS and CDR2 YDEGEE. Trimming shortened V by 5 bases and J by 0 bases, and 21 bases separated the two germline ends. The DNA for the CDR3 is TGTGCCAGCAGACTCCCTTTTGGGCAGATACTCTCTGGAAACACCATATATTTT. This encodes CASRLPFGQILSGNTIYF.

The chain carries TRBV4-3 and TRBJ1-2; the match to TRBD1 covers 7 bases. The CDR3 extends over 16 amino acids. V dropped 0 bases and J dropped 2; count of bases not matched to a gene: 6. The V gene's germline CDR1 is LGHNA and CDR2 YSLEER. The CDR3 sequence: CASSQDRQGENYGYTF. In DNA form, the CDR3 reads TGCGCCAGCAGCCAAGATCGCCAGGGGGAAAACTATGGCTACACCTTC.

The chain carries TRBV7-9 and TRBJ1-5; D gene unclear. Germline loops: CDR1 SEHNR, CDR2 FQNEAQ (reference sequence). The CDR3 consists of 13 residues. Trimming shortened V by 4 bases and J by 6 bases, and 10 bases separated the two germline ends. The CDR3 loop is CASSSRRGQPQHF. The CDR3 DNA reads as TGTGCCAGCAGCTCCCGGCGGGGTCAGCCCCAGCATTTT. Variable domain in full (rest from reference TRBV7-9 and TRBJ1-5): DTGVSQNPRHKITKRGQNVTFRCDPISEHNRLYWYRQTLGQGPEFLTYFQNEAQLEKSRLLSDRFSAERPKGSFSTLEIQRTEQGDSAMYLCASSSRRGQPQHFGDGTRLSIL.

The chain has TRBV5-1 and TRBJ2-2, with D possibly TRBD2 on 7 matching bases. V gave up 6 bases and J gave up 3 bases, with 12 bases separating them. CDR1 is SGHRS, CDR2 YFSETQ, per germline. The CDR3 totals 14 residues. Here the CDR3 DNA reads TGCGCCAGCAAGGGGGGGCTCGACACCGGGGAGCTGTTTTTT. Its translation: CASKGGLDTGELFF.

The CDR3 DNA reads TGTGCCACCAGTGATCCCGGGACAGGGGAGCAAGAGACCCAGTACTTC. Translating it yields CATSDPGTGEQETQYF. V gene TRBV24-1 combines with J gene TRBJ2-5; TRBD1 agrees at 10 bases. The trim removed 3 bases at V and 2 bases at J, leaving 5 bases unmatched. Germline V CDR1 and CDR2: KGHDR, SFDVKD. The CDR3 sequence is 16 residues long.

This clone showed up just a few times. This sequence joins TRBV6-2 or TRBV6-3 and TRBJ2-2; D possibly corresponds to TRBD1 (6 bases). V lost 3 bases and J 3 bases, leaving 8 bases between the germline ends. There are 14 residues in the CDR3. Germline CDR1 MNHEY, CDR2 SVGEGT. The CDR3 is CASSYSGDTGELFF. The CDR3, as DNA: TGTGCCAGCAGTTATTCAGGGGACACCGGGGAGCTGTTTTTT.

The J gene is TRBJ2-7, the V gene TRBV18; 8 bases match TRBD1. CDR1 and CDR2 from the germline V gene are KGHSH and LQKENI. The CDR3 is made up of 15 amino acids. V was pared by 3 bases and J by 2 bases, with 6 bases of the junction left unmatched. CDR3 sequence: CASSPQGAGAYEQYF. As DNA, the CDR3 is TGTGCCAGCTCACCGCAGGGGGCTGGAGCCTACGAGCAGTACTTC.

This clone was counted once. The chain carries TRBV5-6 and TRBJ1-2; the match to TRBD1 covers 10 bases. CDR1 and CDR2 from the germline V gene are SGHDT and YYEEEE. CDR3 length equals 17 residues. The V gene end was trimmed by 2 bases and the J gene end by 2 bases; junction bases not matched to a gene: 9. CDR3 region: CASSFQPMTGGNYGYTF. The CDR3 DNA reads as TGTGCCAGCAGCTTCCAACCAATGACAGGGGGCAACTATGGCTACACCTTC.